A single sample is the source of the 21 T cell receptor beta chains below, sequenced in a study of response to subunit inactivated influenza vaccine. TCRdb re-derived calls from the RT-PCR reads in MiXCR, one entry per CDR3 protein. The table shows roughly 670,000 distinct CDR3 sequences, with around 15% occurring only once. The sample here was PBMCs from blood, taken 14 to 15 days before vaccination. These TCRs come from a man aged 45-65 years who received an inactivated influenza vaccine.

This sequence joins TRBV5-1 and TRBJ1-2, with no clear D. The CDR3 contains 14 residues. V dropped 4 bases and J dropped 4 bases, with 14 bases sitting between them. Germline lookup yields CDR1 SGHRS and CDR2 YFSETQ. The CDR3, as DNA: TGCGCCAGCAGCCCCCCGGAGGCGCTCTATGGCTACACCTTC. Translation gives CASSPPEALYGYTF.

This clonotype has a handful of counts. The chain carries TRBV7-9 and TRBJ1-5; no firm D call. In germline, CDR1 is SEHNR, CDR2 FQNEAQ (reference sequence). This CDR3 is 14 amino acids long. V gave up 5 bases and J gave up 0 bases, with 8 bases separating them. In nucleotides, the CDR3 is TGTGCCAGCAGCGAAATAGGTAGCAATCAGCCCCAGCATTTT. The encoded protein is CASSEIGSNQPQHF.

This clonotype has more than one count but fewer than ten. The CDR3 DNA reads as TGTGCCAGCAGAAGTGGGGATCCCACAGATACGCAGTATTTT. It specifies CASRSGDPTDTQYF. The rearrangement links TRBV2 to TRBJ2-3; no firm D call. Germline V CDR1 and CDR2: SNHLY, FYNNEI. Trimming took 6 bases from V and 2 from J, leaving 12 bases between them. The CDR3 is 14 amino acids.

The chain employs TRBV13 and TRBJ2-1; D may be TRBD1 (6 bases). V lost 0 bases, J lost 4 bases, and 16 bases lay in between. This CDR3 region has 17 residues. Germline CDR1 PRHDT, CDR2 FYEKMQ (reference sequence). The CDR3, as DNA: TGTGCCAGCAGCTTAGGCCGGCGTGGGGGCCCTTACAATGAGCAGTTCTTC. This translates into CASSLGRRGGPYNEQFF.

This clonotype was counted many times. The chain employs TRBV4-1 and TRBJ2-2; the D gene is possibly TRBD1 (5 bases). The V and J ends lost 1 base and 3 bases respectively, with 9 bases between them. Germline assignment: CDR1 MGHRA and CDR2 YSYEKL. This CDR3 is 15 amino acids long. This chain's CDR3 is CASSQARGYTGELFF. DNA of the CDR3: TGCGCCAGCAGCCAAGCAAGGGGTTACACCGGGGAGCTGTTTTTT.

This clonotype was seen a handful of times. The CDR3 spells CASSVGQGAEQFF. CDR3 bases: TGTGCCAGTAGTGTCGGACAGGGGGCTGAGCAGTTCTTC. The chain carries TRBV19 and TRBJ2-1; 11 bases match TRBD1. Looked up from germline, CDR1 is LNHDA and CDR2 is SQIVND (reference sequence). V dropped 5 bases and J dropped 9; count of bases not matched to a gene: 3. The CDR3 runs 13 residues.

This clonotype was seen a few times. The CDR3 nucleotides read TGTGCCAGCAGTCAACGGACAGGGGTGCAGGAAAAACTGTTTTTT. Translated, it gives CASSQRTGVQEKLFF. The V call is TRBV12-3 or TRBV12-4, the J call TRBJ1-4; 9 positions match TRBD1. V shed 5 bases and J 8 bases; nucleotides not matched to a gene: 9. This CDR3 comprises 15 residues.

This clonotype came up a few times. This chain links TRBV3-1 with TRBJ2-1; no clear D. V was trimmed by 1 base and J by 2 bases, leaving 6 bases between them. The CDR3 is 14 amino acids. Germline CDR1 is LGHDT and CDR2 is YNNKEL (reference sequence). The CDR3 coding sequence is TGTGCCAGCAGCCAAGCCTTCCCCTACAATGAGCAGTTCTTC. This codes for CASSQAFPYNEQFF.

The gene calls are TRBV20-1 and TRBJ1-2; D remains unclear. Per germline, CDR1 DFQATT and CDR2 SNEGSKA (reference sequence). V lost 0 bases and J lost 9, with 5 bases in between. This CDR3 has 10 amino acids. The CDR3 DNA reads TGCAGTGCTAGAGAACTTAGCTACACCTTC. Translated: CSARELSYTF.

DNA for the CDR3: TGCAGTGCTAGAGACGTAGCGGGGGGGGACTACAATGAGCAGTTCTTC. It codes for CSARDVAGGDYNEQFF. J is TRBJ2-1 and V is TRBV20-1; 11 bases line up with TRBD2. This CDR3 comprises 16 residues. Germline assignment: CDR1 DFQATT and CDR2 SNEGSKA (reference sequence). The trim removed 0 bases at V and 3 bases at J, leaving 4 bases unmatched.

V and J are TRBV10-3 and TRBJ2-5, with 9 bases aligning to TRBD2. CDR1 ENHRY and CDR2 SYGVKD come from the germline V gene. The CDR3 spans 14 residues. Germline trimming cut 4 bases from V and 2 bases from J; bases unmatched to any gene: 2. The CDR3 nucleotides are TGTGCCATCAGTGCTAGCGGGATACAAGAGACCCAGTACTTC. Translated: CAISASGIQETQYF.

The CDR3 DNA reads as TGCAGTGCTAGCACCTCTAATGGCAATGAGCAGTTCTTC. It yields the protein CSASTSNGNEQFF. The chain combines TRBV20-1 with TRBJ2-1, with D hard to call. CDR1 is DFQATT and CDR2 is SNEGSKA in the germline V gene (reference sequence). The CDR3 consists of 13 residues. Trimming shortened V by 3 bases and J by 6 bases, and 12 bases separated the two germline ends.

This clonotype was recorded a few times. DNA for the CDR3: TGTGCCAGCAGTCCCGGAGACGTTGAGCAGTTCTTC. It encodes CASSPGDVEQFF. The chain carries TRBV7-8 and TRBJ2-1; no clear D. CDR1 and CDR2 (germline): SGHVS, FQNEAQ. This CDR3 has 12 residues. Trimming left V 6 bases short and J 9 bases short, with 12 bases between.

The V and J genes are TRBV10-3 and TRBJ2-2, with 7 bases aligning to TRBD2. With V trimmed by 0 bases and J by 4 bases, 2 bases remained unmatched. The V gene's germline CDR1 is ENHRY and CDR2 SYGVKD. This CDR3 is 15 amino acids long. For the CDR3, the DNA is TGTGCCATCAGTGAGTCCCGGGAGGTCACCGGGGAGCTGTTTTTT. Translating it yields CAISESREVTGELFF.

In its sample, this clonotype was seen a few times. The chain recombines TRBV5-6 with TRBJ1-1; possibly TRBD1 for D (6 bases). Germline CDR1 is SGHDT and CDR2 is YYEEEE. V shed 4 bases and J shed 1 base, with 20 bases lying between them. The CDR3 is 17 residues long. The CDR3 bases are TGTGCCAGCAGCAATTGGTACGGGGGCAGAGAGAACACTGAAGCTTTCTTT. Translated: CASSNWYGGRENTEAFF. The complete variable domain, with remaining parts taken from reference TRBV5-6 and TRBJ1-1, reads DAGVTQSPTHLIKTRGQQVTLRCSPKSGHDTVSWYQQALGQGPQFIFQYYEEEERQRGNFPDRFSGHQFPNYSSELNVNALLLGDSALYLCASSNWYGGRENTEAFFGQGTRLTVV.

Many counts were recorded for this clonotype. J is TRBJ2-3 and V is TRBV20-1, with TRBD2 matching over 12 bases. V was pared by 3 bases and J by 5 bases, with 6 bases of the junction left unmatched. Germline loops: CDR1 DFQATT, CDR2 SNEGSKA (reference sequence). CDR3 length equals 15 residues. CDR3 bases: TGCAGTGCTAGCCCCCCTAGCGGGAGGGTAGATACGCAGTATTTT. It specifies CSASPPSGRVDTQYF.

This clonotype was detected a few times. The chain is built from TRBV20-1 and TRBJ2-5; 10 bases line up with TRBD2. The CDR3 length is 17 residues. Germline CDR1 reads DFQATT; CDR2 reads SNEGSKA (reference sequence). V lost 5 bases, J lost 2 bases, and 14 bases stayed unmatched. The CDR3 DNA sequence: TGCAGTGCTGGGGGGGTGCTAGCGGGAGCCCTACAAGAGACCCAGTACTTC. Protein: CSAGGVLAGALQETQYF.

The chain combines TRBV6-1 with TRBJ2-3; 7 positions match TRBD1. The J call may be faulty, since TRBJ1-5 better matches the DNA end. Germline CDR1 and CDR2: MNHNS and SASEGT. The CDR3 runs to 16 residues. CDR3 bases: TGTGCCAGCAGCCTAGGACAGGCTCGCGGCACAGATACGCAGCATTTT. Its protein is CASSLGQARGTDTQHF.

This clonotype was picked up a small number of times. The chain combines TRBV9 with TRBJ2-1; 14 nucleotides line up with TRBD2. Looked up from germline, CDR1 is SGDLS and CDR2 is YYNGEE. The CDR3 extends over 17 amino acids. V lost 0 bases to trimming and J lost 6 bases; unmatched junction nucleotides: 5. The CDR3 here is CASSVGTSGGNSNEQFF. The CDR3 coding sequence is TGTGCCAGCAGCGTAGGGACTAGCGGGGGGAATAGCAATGAGCAGTTCTTC.

This clonotype showed up just a few times. J is TRBJ2-3 and V is TRBV12-3 or TRBV12-4, with 11 nucleotides matching TRBD1. Losses at the gene ends were 5 bases for V and 7 bases for J; bases not matched to a gene: 8. The length of the CDR3 is 15 residues. The CDR3: CASSVDGTGGHTQYF. CDR3 DNA sequence: TGTGCCAGCAGTGTCGATGGGACAGGGGGTCATACGCAGTATTTT.

The sample holds a few counts of this clonotype. The chain uses TRBV25-1 and TRBJ2-7, with D possibly TRBD1 on 6 matching bases. CDR3 length: 12 amino acids. The V end was cut by 6 bases, the J end by 7 bases, with 13 bases between. Looked up from germline, CDR1 is MGHDK and CDR2 is SYGVNS. CDR3 sequence (DNA): TGTGCCAGCAGGTTGGGGGCGAGGGAGCAGTACTTC. Protein: CASRLGAREQYF.